The 2 T cell receptor beta chains below were found in one sample sequenced in a study of technical replicates of blood from several donors. Profiling relied on immunoSEQ multiplex PCR, and the TCRdb table lists in-frame clones only, not all of them. The repertoire includes about 74,000 clones, approximately 75% of them detected once, and roughly 4% sits in the top ten. Sequencing input: PBMCs. The receptors come from a human donor in good health. Some clones in this sample may be carry-over from other donors' samples.

Regarding this clone: One junction end disagrees with the germline gene, perhaps due to a read error. The identical CDR3 is also encoded by other nucleotide sequences in the sample. The V call is TRBV30, the J call TRBJ2-7; D perhaps matches TRBD2 (6 bases). This CDR3 is 12 amino acids long. In germline, CDR1 is GTSNPN, CDR2 SVGIG (reference sequence). The CDR3 coding sequence is TGTGCCTGGAAAGGAGGGACCTACGAGCAGTACTTT. Its protein is CAWKGGTYEQYF.

The rearrangement links TRBV11-1 to TRBJ2-7, with 8 nucleotides matching TRBD1. The length of the CDR3 is 14 residues. Looked up from germline, CDR1 is SGHAT and CDR2 is FQDESV (reference sequence). Trimming removed 8 bases from V and 3 bases from J; junction bases left unmatched: 9. Written as DNA, the CDR3 is TGTGCCAGCGGTAATCCGGGACAGGTCTACGAGCAGTACTTC. It is translated as CASGNPGQVYEQYF.